The T cell receptor beta chain under discussion was sequenced for a study of shared clonotypes between healthy human individuals. Germline CDR1 SGHDT, CDR2 YYEEEE. CDR3 length equals 16 residues. V was pared by 1 base and J by 2 bases, with 10 bases between. Sequenced by immunoSEQ multiplex PCR; TCRdb stores in-frame clones only, minus some. The profile shows a few million clones, approximately 90% of them singletons. V gene TRBV5-6 combines with J gene TRBJ2-6, with D unresolved. This receptor was obtained from a man aged 18 to 35 in good health. Some clones in this sample may be carry-over from other donors' samples. Sequences were obtained from naive CD4+ T cells from PBMCs. The subset: CD45RA+ positively selected. The CDR3 sequence: CASSLRGNTGANVLTF. In DNA form, the CDR3 reads TGTGCCAGCAGCTTGCGTGGGAATACTGGGGCCAACGTCCTGACTTTC.